This entry lists 27 T cell receptor beta chains sequenced from one sample in a study of graft-versus-host responses after intestinal transplantation. Libraries were prepared by immunoSEQ multiplex PCR; TCRdb keeps only in-frame clonotypes and omits some of them. The sample has around 100,000 clones, about 90% seen once; the top ten hold over 0.75%. Their cognate antigens are unknown. The source material was unstimulated CD4+ T cells sorted from spleen or lymph node cells, sampled before transplant. The receptors originated from a human donor who was the organ donor for an intestinal transplant.

The chain uses TRBV6-6 and TRBJ2-3, with D unresolved. CDR3 length: 15 residues. Germline CDR1 MNHNY, CDR2 SVGAGI (reference sequence). Trimming removed 2 bases at V and 1 base at J, with 10 bases between. The CDR3 here is CASSYRVSRTDTQYF. The CDR3 region has the DNA TGTGCCAGCAGTTACCGGGTCAGCCGCACAGATACGCAGTATTTT.

This clone was detected only once. This chain uses TRBV19 with TRBJ2-7; D unclear. Germline V gene lookup returns CDR1 LNHDA and CDR2 SQIVND (reference sequence). The V end lost 6 bases, the J end lost 2 bases, and 14 bases lay between the germline ends. CDR3 size: 14 residues. CDR3 amino acids: CASSSNLYTYEQYF. For the CDR3, the DNA is TGTGCCAGTAGCTCAAATTTATACACCTACGAGCAGTACTTC.

This chain links TRBV18 with TRBJ2-6, with TRBD1 as a possible D gene (5 bases). Germline CDR1 reads KGHSH; CDR2 reads LQKENI. The V and J ends lost 3 bases and 4 bases respectively, with 10 bases between them. CDR3 length: 15 amino acids. The CDR3 here is CASSPTGPGANVLTF. In nucleotides, the CDR3 is TGTGCCAGCTCACCCACAGGCCCCGGGGCCAACGTCCTGACTTTC.

This clone appeared once. The chain employs TRBV5-1 and TRBJ2-7; D gene unclear. Germline-derived CDR1 and CDR2 are SGHRS and YFSETQ. Trimming took 2 bases from V and 1 from J, leaving 13 bases between them. The CDR3 totals 15 residues. In DNA form, the CDR3 reads TGCGCCAGCAGCTTATCGATGGGGAAGTCCTACGAGCAGTACTTC. This encodes CASSLSMGKSYEQYF.

This sequence joins TRBV10-3 and TRBJ1-1; D is perhaps TRBD1 (6 bases). V lost 6 bases and J lost 3, with 17 bases in between. The CDR3 is 15 amino acids. Germline loops: CDR1 ENHRY, CDR2 SYGVKD. The CDR3 nucleotides are TGTGCCATCAGAGAGGGAAGGGGGTTCTACACTGAAGCTTTCTTT. It is translated as CAIREGRGFYTEAFF.

In nucleotides, the CDR3 is TGTGCCAGCAGCTCTCGGACTAGCGGAGCAAGCACAGATACGCAGTATTTT. It is translated as CASSSRTSGASTDTQYF. This chain uses TRBV9 with TRBJ2-3; 10 nucleotides match TRBD2. V gave up 4 bases and J gave up 0 bases; unmatched junction bases: 8. CDR3 size: 17 residues. Per the germline V gene, CDR1 is SGDLS and CDR2 is YYNGEE.

This rearrangement joins TRBV6-1 to TRBJ2-7; TRBD2 is a possible D gene (7 bases). With 6 bases removed from V and 2 bases from J, the gap between germline ends came to 17 bases. This CDR3 is 15 amino acids long. Germline-derived CDR1 and CDR2 are MNHNS and SASEGT. Here the CDR3 reads CASRGAGAETYEQYF. CDR3 nucleotides: TGTGCCAGCAGGGGGGCGGGAGCAGAGACCTACGAGCAGTACTTC.

The chain employs TRBV5-4 and TRBJ1-1; possibly TRBD1 for D (5 bases). Germline V CDR1 and CDR2: SGHNT, YYREEE (reference sequence). V lost 1 base to trimming and J lost 1 base, with 11 bases between them. The CDR3 is made up of 15 amino acids. CDR3 DNA sequence: TGTGCCAGCAGCTTGCCTACAGGCCCGAACACTGAAGCTTTCTTT. It is translated as CASSLPTGPNTEAFF.

The chain has TRBV28 and TRBJ1-2, with D tentatively TRBD1 (6 bases). Looked up from germline, CDR1 is MDHEN and CDR2 is SYDVKM. V was shortened by 8 bases and J by 2 bases, with 12 bases between the two germline ends. The CDR3 length is 13 residues. CDR3 sequence: CASGQGRNYGYTF. The DNA of the CDR3 is TGTGCCAGCGGGCAGGGGAGGAACTATGGCTACACCTTC.

This sequence joins TRBV19 and TRBJ1-2; 7 nucleotides match TRBD1. In germline, CDR1 is LNHDA, CDR2 SQIVND (reference sequence). Germline trimming cut 2 bases from V and 6 bases from J; bases unmatched to any gene: 6. This CDR3 is 14 amino acids long. CDR3 nucleotides: TGTGCCAGTAGTATACAGGGGGAACTGAATGGCTACACCTTC. Its protein is CASSIQGELNGYTF.

The CDR3 loop is CAISPGQLANSPLHF. Written as DNA, the CDR3 is TGTGCCATCAGCCCGGGACAGTTAGCTAATTCACCCCTCCACTTT. This chain uses TRBV10-3 with TRBJ1-6, with 7 nucleotides matching TRBD1. V was clipped by 6 bases and J by 6 bases; unmatched bases: 8. The CDR3 consists of 15 residues. Per the germline V gene, CDR1 is ENHRY and CDR2 is SYGVKD.

This clone was seen only once. The chain combines TRBV4-1 with TRBJ1-5; D is perhaps TRBD1 (5 bases). Germline V gene sequence: CDR1 MGHRA, CDR2 YSYEKL. V lost 0 bases to trimming and J lost 2 bases, with 14 bases between them. This CDR3 contains 17 residues. CDR3 amino acids: CASSQDRGQNRNQPQHF. The CDR3 DNA reads TGCGCCAGCAGCCAAGACCGGGGCCAGAATCGCAATCAGCCCCAGCATTTT.

This chain links TRBV6-1 with TRBJ2-6; the D is unclear. V dropped 1 base and J dropped 1 base, with 5 bases sitting between them. This CDR3 region has 15 residues. Germline V gives CDR1 MNHNS, CDR2 SASEGT. The CDR3 here is CASSEEYSGANVLTF. In DNA, the CDR3 is TGTGCCAGCAGTGAAGAGTATTCTGGGGCCAACGTCCTGACTTTC.

Regarding this clone: Other nucleotide sequences in the sample specify the same CDR3. The chain carries TRBV30 and TRBJ1-3, with D uncertain. Germline CDR1 GTSNPN, CDR2 SVGIG (reference sequence). Trimming took 5 bases from V and 2 from J, leaving 7 bases between them. The CDR3 sequence is 12 residues long. The CDR3, as DNA: TGTGCCTGGTCCCCCCCTGGAAACACCATATATTTT. Protein: CAWSPPGNTIYF.

The gene calls are TRBV7-9 and TRBJ2-2; tentatively, D is TRBD2 (6 bases). The germline V gene has CDR1 SEHNR and CDR2 FQNEAQ (reference sequence). CDR3 length equals 14 residues. The ends were cut back, 5 bases at V and 4 bases at J, with 11 bases in the middle. CDR3 region: CASSRNGGTGELFF. CDR3 DNA sequence: TGTGCCAGCAGCCGCAACGGGGGCACCGGGGAGCTGTTTTTT.

The chain joins TRBV6-5 to TRBJ2-4; tentatively, D is TRBD2 (6 bases). The CDR3 runs to 15 residues. The V end lost 6 bases, the J end lost 4 bases, and 16 bases lay between the germline ends. Germline CDR1 MNHEY, CDR2 SVGAGI. The CDR3 DNA follows: TGTGCCAGCAGCCACGTGTGGGGGGAGAAAAACATTCAGTACTTC. Translation: CASSHVWGEKNIQYF.

The chain recombines TRBV4-2 with TRBJ2-5, with no clear D. The germline V gene has CDR1 LGHNA and CDR2 YNFKEQ. V shed 4 bases and J shed 2 bases, with 11 bases lying between them. The CDR3 sequence is 14 residues long. The DNA of the CDR3 is TGTGCCAGCAGCCTTACAAGCCCTCAAGAGACCCAGTACTTC. As protein: CASSLTSPQETQYF.

V and J are TRBV6-5 and TRBJ1-2; TRBD1 is a possible D gene (6 bases). Germline CDR1 and CDR2: MNHEY and SVGAGI. V was trimmed by 6 bases and J by 6 bases, leaving 14 bases between them. CDR3 length: 13 residues. The CDR3, as DNA: TGTGCCAGCAGGTTACAGGGAGAAAATGGCTACACCTTC. Translating it yields CASRLQGENGYTF.

The chain is built from TRBV5-1 and TRBJ2-1, with D maybe TRBD2 (6 bases). V was trimmed by 0 bases and J by 0 bases, leaving 13 bases between them. Germline CDR1 is SGHRS and CDR2 is YFSETQ. This CDR3 spans 17 amino acids. The CDR3 loop reads CASSLEGGRGSYNEQFF. The CDR3 DNA reads as TGCGCCAGCAGCTTGGAGGGCGGGCGGGGCTCCTACAATGAGCAGTTCTTC.

This clone occurred a few times. This chain uses TRBV7-8 with TRBJ1-3, with a possible D match to TRBD1 (5 bases). Germline assignment: CDR1 SGHVS and CDR2 FQNEAQ. V was clipped by 5 bases and J by 3 bases, with 20 bases between them. This CDR3 is built from 17 residues. Here the CDR3 reads CASSVLSGTIGGNTIYF. For the CDR3, the DNA is TGTGCCAGCAGCGTACTCTCCGGGACCATCGGTGGAAACACCATATATTTT. The whole variable domain, remainder taken from reference TRBV7-8 and TRBJ1-3, is GAGVSQSPRYKVAKRGQDVALRCDPISGHVSLFWYQQALGQGPEFLTYFQNEAQLDKSGLPSDRFFAERPEGSVSTLKIQRTQQEDSAVYLCASSVLSGTIGGNTIYFGEGSWLTVV.

This chain links TRBV5-8 with TRBJ1-1, with unresolved D. Germline V gene sequence: CDR1 SGHTS, CDR2 YDEGEE. V lost 0 bases to trimming and J lost 0 bases, with 9 bases between them. The CDR3 runs to 15 residues. CDR3: CASSLEKGLNTEAFF. CDR3 nucleotides: TGTGCCAGCAGCTTGGAAAAGGGTCTGAACACTGAAGCTTTCTTT.

The J gene is TRBJ1-1, the V gene TRBV6-1, with 7 bases that match TRBD1. The germline V gene has CDR1 MNHNS and CDR2 SASEGT. The CDR3 has 15 amino acids. In DNA form, the CDR3 reads TGTGCTACGAGGGGAGAGGGGGCTTGGAACACTGAAGCTTTCTTT. Encoded protein: CATRGEGAWNTEAFF.

J is TRBJ1-1 and V is TRBV29-1; TRBD1 agrees at 7 bases. The CDR3 sequence is 12 residues long. CDR1 is SQVTM, CDR2 ANQGSEA, per germline. Losses at the gene ends were 6 bases for V and 4 bases for J; bases not matched to a gene: 5. The CDR3 here is CSVHRGSTEAFF. DNA for the CDR3: TGCAGCGTACACAGGGGCAGCACTGAAGCTTTCTTT.

V usage is TRBV18 and J usage is TRBJ1-2; 10 bases line up with TRBD1. The CDR3 is made up of 13 amino acids. The V and J ends lost 5 bases and 12 bases, in that order; junction bases with no gene match: 9. Germline lookup yields CDR1 KGHSH and CDR2 LQKENI. CDR3 loop: CASSSDRGNAHTF. The CDR3 region has the DNA TGTGCCAGCTCATCGGACAGGGGGAACGCCCACACCTTC.

The CDR3 here is CASSLAEGVNSNQPQHF. CDR3 in DNA: TGTGCCAGCAGCTTAGCGGAGGGGGTGAATAGCAATCAGCCCCAGCATTTT. V is TRBV7-9 and J is TRBJ1-5; D may be TRBD1 (6 bases). The germline V gene has CDR1 SEHNR and CDR2 FQNEAQ (reference sequence). The CDR3 runs 17 residues. V was cut by 0 bases and J by 0 bases, with 12 bases left in between.

In its sample, this clone was seen a few times. This sequence joins TRBV5-6 and TRBJ2-5; no reliable D call. In germline, CDR1 is SGHDT, CDR2 YYEEEE. This CDR3 is 16 amino acids long. Trimming pared 4 bases from V and 4 bases from J, leaving 20 bases between. CDR3 bases: TGTGCCAGCAGCGAGAGAGGATTCCCATCTCGAGAGACCCAGTACTTC. This encodes CASSERGFPSRETQYF.

J is TRBJ2-2 and V is TRBV30, with unresolved D. Germline V gene lookup returns CDR1 GTSNPN and CDR2 SVGIG (reference sequence). This CDR3 has 13 residues. This CDR3 reads CASERWNTGELFF. The DNA of the CDR3 is TGTGCTTCAGAAAGGTGGAACACCGGGGAGCTGTTTTTT.